This TCR beta chain is from a study of OX40 agonist ivuxolimab in advanced cancers. The CDR3 is 14 amino acids. The V gene's germline CDR1 is SGHRS and CDR2 YFSETQ. V gave up 4 bases and J gave up 2 bases, with 9 bases separating them. The protocol was immunoSEQ multiplex PCR, while the TCRdb copy is restricted to in-frame clones and leaves out a portion. Among some 80,000 clones, 80% to 90% were seen once, and the ten largest hold around 25%. The source material was CD4+ or CD8+ T cells sorted from blood, sampled in a trial of the OX40 agonist ivuxolimab. This receptor was identified in an adult with an advanced solid tumor such as melanoma, head and neck, liver or kidney cancer. The chain is built from TRBV5-1 and TRBJ1-4; weak D call: TRBD1 (5 bases). This CDR3 reads CASSNGDTNEKLFF. DNA of the CDR3: TGCGCCAGCAGCAACGGGGACACTAATGAAAAACTGTTTTTT.